Only a few counts were recorded for the clone carrying this TCR beta chain. The record originates from a study of molecular identifiers for immune sequencing clone quantification. The CDR3 sequence is 15 residues long. Germline-derived CDR1 and CDR2 are MNHNY and SVGAGI (reference sequence). Trimming removed 0 bases at V and 2 bases at J, with 11 bases between. TCRdb re-analysed the PCR reads in MiXCR, keeping a single row per CDR3 protein. The sample lists some 650,000 distinct CDR3 sequences, 15% to 20% occurring once. The sequenced sample was naive CD8+ T cells from blood, with Jurkat cell RNA spiked in. Subset described: FACS-sorted CD8+CD4-CCR7+CD45RA+ naive T cells. This clonotype originated in a human donor in good health. Some libraries in this study had Jurkat cell RNA spiked in. The gene calls are TRBV6-6 and TRBJ2-7; D is perhaps TRBD1 (6 bases). The CDR3 DNA reads as TGTGCCAGCAGTTACTCTGACAGGAGCACCTACGAGCAGTACTTC. Translating it yields CASSYSDRSTYEQYF.